The clone carrying this T cell receptor (beta chain) was counted between two and nine times. TCRdb re-analysed the RT-PCR reads in MiXCR, keeping a single row per CDR3 protein. Of 150,000 to 200,000 distinct CDR3 sequences in the sample, roughly 12% are singletons; the top ten hold over 25%. Germline CDR1 reads SGHRS; CDR2 reads YFSETQ. CDR3 size: 16 residues. Trimming cost V 5 bases and J 4 bases; bases outside gene matches: 11. The entry originates in a study of response to subunit inactivated influenza vaccine. A further study also used this sample, focusing on T cells expressing NK-cell markers. This second report adds: Generation of TCR beta cDNA was performed by 5'RACE template switching incorporating UMIs.

The source was CD8+ T cells sorted from PBMCs, collected 11 to 12 days after vaccination. This TCR was sampled from a man aged 50 to 60 who received an inactivated influenza vaccine. The V gene is TRBV5-1, the J gene TRBJ2-3; 9 bases map to TRBD1. The CDR3 nucleotides are TGCGCCAGCAGGTCGGCGGGACAGGGAGGGGCAGATACGCAGTATTTT. Protein sequence: CASRSAGQGGADTQYF.